This T cell receptor (beta chain) was obtained from a study of blood T cell repertoires in COVID-19. About the study: Sites across the United States, Italy and Spain contributed samples from acute and convalescent COVID-19. The cDNA or gDNA used as material had been derived from T cells, B-cell-depleted T cells, or PBMCs.

Here immunoSEQ multiplex PCR was the method, and the copy in TCRdb shows in-frame clones only, minus some. The repertoire consists of over 55,000 clones, with about four fifths occurring once and the leading ten covering approximately 13%. This clone was counted only a few times. Sequencing was done on a sample of peripheral blood. This TCR came from a woman of 80 years or more with acute or convalescent COVID-19.

CDR3 nucleotides: TGTGCCAGCAGCACGACAGGGGGAACTGAAGCTTTCTTT. As protein: CASSTTGGTEAFF. This chain joins TRBV12-3 or TRBV12-4 and TRBJ1-1; 9 nucleotides align to TRBD1. Trimming took 6 bases from V and 5 from J; bases not matched to a gene: 4. The CDR3 contains 13 residues.